Shown below are 28 T cell receptor beta chains from a single sample sequenced in a study of cytomegalovirus exposure and HLA in healthy donors. 13 Jbeta primers and 60 Vbeta primers were used for the PCR. Clones were sequenced by immunoSEQ multiplex PCR, and TCRdb holds only the in-frame ones, with some missing. This sample contains around 130,000 clones. Sequencing was performed on PBMCs. These receptors came from a woman in her thirties or forties in good health and CMV-seronegative.

This chain uses TRBV5-6 with TRBJ1-1; D gene ambiguous. V lost 0 bases to trimming and J lost 6 bases, with 12 bases between them. The germline gives CDR1 SGHDT, CDR2 YYEEEE. This CDR3 has 14 residues. CDR3 protein: CASSLDRGRAEAFF. The CDR3, as DNA: TGTGCCAGCAGCTTGGATCGGGGTCGCGCTGAAGCTTTCTTT.

This chain connects TRBV5-4 to TRBJ2-7; 13 bases line up with TRBD2. This CDR3 has 16 amino acids. Per the germline V gene, CDR1 is SGHNT and CDR2 is YYREEE (reference sequence). The ends lost 4 bases at V and 2 bases at J; junction bases unmatched: 6. CDR3 bases: TGTGCCAGCAGCCGTCGGACTAGCGGGGGTCCCTACGAGCAGTACTTC. Translated, it gives CASSRRTSGGPYEQYF.

The rearrangement uses TRBV9 and TRBJ2-5, with a tentative D call TRBD2 (6 bases). This CDR3 spans 15 amino acids. Germline V CDR1 and CDR2: SGDLS, YYNGEE. Trimming removed 0 bases at V and 5 bases at J, with 14 bases between. The CDR3 nucleotides are TGTGCCAGCAGCGTAGAGTCTGGAGGGGCGGAGACCCAGTACTTC. This translates into CASSVESGGAETQYF.

The rearrangement joins TRBV10-3 to TRBJ2-1; D remains ambiguous. There are 11 residues in the CDR3. V shed 4 bases and J shed 7 bases, with 5 bases lying between them. The germline V gene encodes CDR1 ENHRY and CDR2 SYGVKD. The CDR3 loop reads CAISGANEQFF. The CDR3 bases are TGTGCCATCAGTGGGGCTAATGAGCAGTTCTTC.

The CDR3 reads CASSQEVGPRTEAFF. DNA for the CDR3: TGCGCCAGCAGCCAAGAGGTGGGGCCTAGGACTGAAGCTTTCTTT. The J gene is TRBJ1-1, the V gene TRBV4-3; a possible D gene is TRBD1 (5 bases). CDR3 length: 15 residues. CDR1 is LGHNA and CDR2 is YSLEER in the germline V gene. Trimming stripped 0 bases from V and 5 bases from J, with 13 bases between.

The chain is built from TRBV29-1 and TRBJ2-6, with a possible D match to TRBD2 (7 bases). Between the trimmed V and J ends, which lost 2 bases and 2 bases, there was a span of 10 bases. This CDR3 region has 15 residues. Germline V gene lookup returns CDR1 SQVTM and CDR2 ANQGSEA. In nucleotides, the CDR3 is TGCAGCGTTGAAAAGGGGGGGCCTGGGGCCAACGTCCTGACTTTC. This codes for CSVEKGGPGANVLTF.

V gene TRBV4-3 combines with J gene TRBJ2-7; 11 nucleotides agree with TRBD2. CDR3 length: 14 amino acids. Unmatched junction bases numbered 1, after V lost 0 bases and J lost 6 bases. The germline CDR1 and CDR2 sequences are LGHNA and YSLEER. CDR3 residues: CASSQDSGGAEQYV. The CDR3 DNA reads TGCGCCAGCAGCCAAGATAGCGGGGGGGCCGAGCAGTACGTC.

V usage is TRBV19 and J usage is TRBJ2-1; the D gene is possibly TRBD2 (6 bases). Trimming shortened V by 5 bases and J by 0 bases, and 11 bases separated the two germline ends. The CDR3 runs to 15 residues. Germline V lookup: CDR1 LNHDA, CDR2 SQIVND (reference sequence). This chain's CDR3 is CASSPLRGSYNEQFF. In DNA, the CDR3 is TGTGCCAGTAGTCCTTTGCGGGGCTCCTACAATGAGCAGTTCTTC.

The chain employs TRBV28 and TRBJ2-1; D is perhaps TRBD2 (6 bases). Germline V gene sequence: CDR1 MDHEN, CDR2 SYDVKM. This CDR3 comprises 15 residues. V lost 1 base to trimming and J lost 7 bases, with 14 bases between them. Here the CDR3 DNA reads TGTGCCAGCAGTTTATATACGGGAGATTATAATGAGCAGTTCTTC. Protein sequence: CASSLYTGDYNEQFF.

The chain uses TRBV5-1 and TRBJ1-6; 9 positions match TRBD1. V lost 4 bases and J lost 0; bases outside the gene matches: 5. The CDR3 extends over 17 amino acids. Germline V gene data show CDR1 as SGHRS and CDR2 as YFSETQ. The CDR3 sequence: CASSIGTGSSYNSPLHF. CDR3 DNA sequence: TGCGCCAGCAGCATAGGGACAGGGAGCTCCTATAATTCACCCCTCCACTTT.

V is TRBV6-6 and J is TRBJ2-7; weak D call: TRBD1 (6 bases). Per the germline V gene, CDR1 is MNHNY and CDR2 is SVGAGI (reference sequence). V lost 0 bases and J lost 5, with 14 bases in between. CDR3 length equals 15 residues. CDR3 coding DNA: TGTGCCAGCAGTTACTCCAGGGGTTCGAGTAACGAGCAGTACTTC. It translates to CASSYSRGSSNEQYF.

The rearrangement uses TRBV4-1 and TRBJ2-2; maybe TRBD2 (5 bases). Looked up from germline, CDR1 is MGHRA and CDR2 is YSYEKL. The CDR3 covers 16 residues. V was clipped by 0 bases and J by 3 bases, with 11 bases between them. The CDR3, as DNA: TGCGCCAGCAGCCAAGAACCGCGGGTCGACACCGGGGAGCTGTTTTTT. This codes for CASSQEPRVDTGELFF.

The J gene is TRBJ1-3, the V gene TRBV13; D may be TRBD1 (6 bases). The CDR3 is 15 amino acids. The V end lost 3 bases, the J end lost 2 bases, and 11 bases lay between the germline ends. Germline lookup yields CDR1 PRHDT and CDR2 FYEKMQ (reference sequence). As DNA, the CDR3 is TGTGCCAGCAGCTTTGGGGGGGCGGCTGGAAACACCATATATTTT. Encoded protein: CASSFGGAAGNTIYF. Based on the CDR3 plus reference TRBV13 and TRBJ1-3, the full variable domain is AAGVIQSPRHLIKEKRETATLKCYPIPRHDTVYWYQQGPGQDPQFLISFYEKMQSDKGSIPDRFSAQQFSDYHSELNMSSLELGDSALYFCASSFGGAAGNTIYFGEGSWLTVV.

This chain joins TRBV4-1 and TRBJ1-1, with D perhaps TRBD1 (5 bases). Germline values: CDR1 MGHRA, CDR2 YSYEKL. The V end lost 2 bases, the J end lost 0 bases, and 13 bases lay between the germline ends. The CDR3 contains 16 residues. In DNA, the CDR3 is TGCGCCAGCAGCCAACCCCGGGGGGAAATGAACACTGAAGCTTTCTTT. It specifies CASSQPRGEMNTEAFF.

The chain couples TRBV5-4 to TRBJ2-3; 7 bases fit TRBD1. The CDR3 is 13 amino acids. V shed 4 bases and J 7 bases; nucleotides not matched to a gene: 6. CDR1 and CDR2 (germline): SGHNT, YYREEE (reference sequence). The CDR3 nucleotides are TGTGCCAGCAGCGAGGACAGGCTTAATACGCAGTATTTT. Translated: CASSEDRLNTQYF.

The genes are TRBV7-2 and TRBJ1-6; the D is unclear. V was cut by 1 base and J by 2 bases, with 9 bases left in between. The CDR3 is 16 amino acids. The germline CDR1 and CDR2 sequences are SGHTA and FQGNSA. The CDR3 region is CASSLVFSPYNSPLHF. The CDR3 nucleotides read TGTGCCAGCAGCTTAGTTTTCAGTCCCTATAATTCACCCCTCCACTTT.

The genes are TRBV19 and TRBJ1-1, with 7 bases matching TRBD1. J gave up 1 base and V 1 base, and 0 bases lay outside the gene matches. This CDR3 is built from 14 residues. Looked up from germline, CDR1 is LNHDA and CDR2 is SQIVND (reference sequence). The DNA for the CDR3 is TGTGCCAGTAGTATAGGACAGGGGAACACTGAAGCTTTCTTT. It specifies CASSIGQGNTEAFF.

The rearrangement links TRBV14 to TRBJ2-5; weak D call: TRBD2 (7 bases). Trimming left V 2 bases short and J 4 bases short, with 20 bases between. The germline gives CDR1 SGHDN, CDR2 FVKESK. The CDR3 is made up of 17 amino acids. The chain's CDR3 is CASSQRRSGGARETQYF. CDR3 nucleotide sequence: TGTGCCAGCAGCCAAAGGAGGAGTGGGGGGGCGCGAGAGACCCAGTACTTC.

This chain links TRBV19 with TRBJ2-5, with 8 bases fitting TRBD1. CDR1 and CDR2 from the germline V gene are LNHDA and SQIVND (reference sequence). This CDR3 has 15 residues. V lost 6 bases to trimming and J lost 4 bases; unmatched junction nucleotides: 10. This chain's CDR3 is CASSRTGIRRETQYF. DNA of the CDR3: TGTGCCAGTAGCCGGACAGGGATAAGGCGAGAGACCCAGTACTTC.

The genes are TRBV29-1 and TRBJ1-1, with 9 bases aligning to TRBD1. V lost 7 bases, J lost 6 bases, and 12 bases stayed unmatched. Germline assignment: CDR1 SQVTM and CDR2 ANQGSEA. CDR3 length equals 14 residues. The CDR3 sequence is CSGNPYGTGSEAFF. CDR3 coding DNA: TGCAGCGGGAACCCCTATGGGACAGGGTCTGAAGCTTTCTTT.

V and J are TRBV6-6 and TRBJ1-2; D is possibly TRBD1 (5 bases). Germline-derived CDR1 and CDR2 are MNHNY and SVGAGI (reference sequence). V shed 5 bases and J shed 4 bases, with 11 bases lying between them. CDR3 length: 13 amino acids. CDR3 loop: CASSLDSAYGYTF. CDR3 nucleotides: TGTGCCAGCAGTCTTGACAGTGCCTATGGCTACACCTTC.

The J gene is TRBJ2-3, the V gene TRBV11-3, with no clear D. The V gene lost 1 base and the J gene lost 4 bases, with 12 bases spanning the gap. CDR1 is SGHNT, CDR2 YENEEA, per germline. There are 15 residues in the CDR3. The CDR3 loop is CASSLVAAVADTQYF. CDR3 sequence (DNA): TGTGCCAGCAGCTTAGTTGCCGCAGTCGCAGATACGCAGTATTTT.

This chain's CDR3 is CASSQEQGTGYTF. The CDR3 DNA sequence: TGCGCCAGCAGCCAAGAACAGGGAACGGGCTACACCTTC. This chain links TRBV4-3 with TRBJ1-2, with a tentative D call TRBD1 (6 bases). Germline V gene data show CDR1 as LGHNA and CDR2 as YSLEER. The CDR3 is 13 residues long. Trimming pared 0 bases from V and 8 bases from J, leaving 10 bases between.

V and J are TRBV5-1 and TRBJ2-2, with D maybe TRBD1 (5 bases). The V gene's germline CDR1 is SGHRS and CDR2 YFSETQ. V was cut by 4 bases and J by 2 bases, with 9 bases left in between. CDR3 length: 14 residues. The CDR3 here is CASSKTANTGELFF. The DNA of the CDR3 is TGCGCCAGCAGCAAGACAGCAAACACCGGGGAGCTGTTTTTT. The full variable domain, completed using reference TRBV5-1 and TRBJ2-2, is KAGVTQTPRYLIKTRGQQVTLSCSPISGHRSVSWYQQTPGQGLQFLFEYFSETQRNKGNFPGRFSGRQFSNSRSEMNVSTLELGDSALYLCASSKTANTGELFFGEGSRLTVL.

The rearrangement links TRBV9 to TRBJ2-1; D ambiguous. Between the trimmed V and J ends, which lost 3 bases and 9 bases, there was a span of 16 bases. The CDR3 is 14 residues long. Looked up from germline, CDR1 is SGDLS and CDR2 is YYNGEE. The CDR3 DNA sequence: TGTGCCAGCAGCGGCTCCCCCTCGGTTAGTGAGCAGTTCTTC. This translates into CASSGSPSVSEQFF.

This chain links TRBV4-3 with TRBJ1-1; 11 bases agree with TRBD1. Germline V gene lookup returns CDR1 LGHNA and CDR2 YSLEER. The CDR3 totals 12 residues. Germline trimming cut 3 bases from V and 10 bases from J; bases unmatched to any gene: 1. The CDR3 sequence is CASSQDRGRAFF. The CDR3 DNA reads TGCGCCAGCAGCCAGGACAGGGGGCGAGCTTTCTTT.

V is TRBV6-6 and J is TRBJ2-5, with D uncertain. V was pared by 5 bases and J by 5 bases, with 12 bases between. This CDR3 has 13 amino acids. Germline CDR1 and CDR2: MNHNY and SVGAGI (reference sequence). CDR3 residues: CASSPRTLETQYF. The CDR3 bases are TGTGCCAGCAGTCCCCGTACATTGGAGACCCAGTACTTC.

CDR3 sequence reads: CASSGEGRGPDTQYF. Here the CDR3 DNA reads TGCGCCAGCAGCGGAGAAGGCAGGGGGCCAGATACGCAGTATTTT. The chain recombines TRBV5-1 with TRBJ2-3; 8 nucleotides line up with TRBD1. With V trimmed by 4 bases and J by 4 bases, 8 bases remained unmatched. CDR1 and CDR2 from the germline V gene are SGHRS and YFSETQ. The CDR3 contains 15 residues. Combining the CDR3 with reference TRBV5-1 and TRBJ2-3 gives the whole variable domain KAGVTQTPRYLIKTRGQQVTLSCSPISGHRSVSWYQQTPGQGLQFLFEYFSETQRNKGNFPGRFSGRQFSNSRSEMNVSTLELGDSALYLCASSGEGRGPDTQYFGPGTRLTVL.